This is a list of T cell receptor beta chains from one sample in a study of T cell clones after liver transplantation. Produced via immunoSEQ multiplex PCR; TCRdb's table is partial and in-frame only. This table holds 40,000 to 55,000 clones, more than 65% found once. Sequenced here: CD4+ T cells from blood, sampled roughly 55 months after liver transplant. The receptors were gathered from a human patient who received a liver transplant. Some T cells may originate from the graft donor. CDR3s include the opening cysteine and the closing phenylalanine or tryptophan. D genes are given only for firm matches. Only part of the rows carry a size: once, few, many, or a class if the clone is expanded.

clone_size	d_call	v_call	cdr3_length	j_call	cdr3_aa	cdr3_nt
-	-	TRBV7-6	15	TRBJ1-1	CASSLEGHLNTEAFF	TGTGCCAGCAGCTTAGAAGGACACCTGAACACTGAAGCTTTCTTT
-	-	TRBV19	17	TRBJ2-3	CASSSLTGTPSTDTQYF	TGTGCCAGTAGTTCGTTAACCGGGACACCTAGCACAGATACGCAGTATTTT
-	-	TRBV7-2	16	TRBJ2-5	CASSTSRGGPGETQYF	TGTGCCAGCAGCACGTCAAGGGGGGGGCCCGGAGAGACCCAGTACTTC
few	-	TRBV7-6	12	TRBJ2-1	CASSPFDNEQFF	TGTGCCAGCAGCCCCTTCGACAATGAGCAGTTCTTC
few	-	TRBV7-2	15	TRBJ1-2	CASSVTSGAQNGYTF	TGTGCCAGCAGCGTCACGTCGGGGGCGCAGAATGGCTACACCTTC
-	-	TRBV6-4	14	TRBJ2-6	CASSDSDRANVLTF	TGTGCCAGCAGTGACTCAGATCGGGCCAACGTCCTGACTTTC
-	-	TRBV11-2	13	TRBJ1-1	CASRWQGGTEAFF	TGTGCCTCTAGGTGGCAGGGCGGAACTGAAGCTTTCTTT
-	TRBD2	TRBV13	16	TRBJ2-3	CASSRRGGGSTDTQYF	TGTGCCAGCAGCCGGCGGGGCGGGGGAAGCACAGATACGCAGTATTTT
once	-	TRBV4-1	15	TRBJ2-7	CASSRIKGTSYEQYF	TGCGCCAGCAGCCGTATCAAGGGGACGTCCTACGAGCAGTACTTC
-	TRBD1	TRBV15	20	TRBJ1-5	CATSRGLGTGVGVEVQPQHF	TGTGCCACCAGCAGAGGCTTAGGGACAGGGGTGGGAGTAGAGGTTCAGCCCCAGCATTTT
few	TRBD2	TRBV28	15	TRBJ2-3	CASSREAGHTDTQYF	TGTGCCAGCAGTCGAGAAGCGGGGCACACAGATACGCAGTATTTT
-	-	TRBV6-5	13	TRBJ2-4	CASTDALLNIQYF	TGTGCCAGCACTGACGCACTCTTGAACATTCAGTACTTC
few	-	TRBV30	13	TRBJ2-5	CAWGKAVQETQYF	TGTGCCTGGGGGAAGGCCGTCCAAGAGACCCAGTACTTC
-	-	TRBV5-1	13	TRBJ2-7	CASRGQSLYEQYF	TGCGCCAGCCGCGGACAGTCCCTCTACGAGCAGTACTTC
-	-	TRBV30	14	TRBJ2-3	CAWSSGPSGDTQYF	TGTGCCTGGAGTTCGGGTCCCTCAGGGGATACGCAGTATTTT
once	-	TRBV14	13	TRBJ2-3	CASSQEWRDTQYF	TGTGCCAGCAGCCAAGAGTGGAGGGATACGCAGTATTTT
once	-	TRBV10-3	18	TRBJ2-1	CATEGQDEGIGSYNEQFF	TGTGCCACCGAAGGCCAAGATGAGGGAATCGGCTCCTACAATGAGCAGTTCTTC
-	-	TRBV2	13	TRBJ1-5	CASSGGGNQPQHF	TGTGCCAGCAGTGGAGGAGGGAATCAGCCCCAGCATTTT
-	-	TRBV5-4	13	TRBJ2-7	CASSNRARNEQYF	TGTGCCAGCAGCAACAGGGCGAGGAACGAGCAGTACTTC
few	TRBD2	TRBV6-1	14	TRBJ2-7	CASSAGTSTVEQYF	TGTGCCAGCAGCGCCGGGACTAGCACGGTCGAGCAGTACTTC
-	TRBD1	TRBV11-3	18	TRBJ2-2	CASSLDNSAGGRTGELFF	TGTGCCAGCAGCTTAGATAATTCAGCAGGGGGCAGGACCGGGGAGCTGTTTTTT
-	TRBD1	TRBV10-3	17	TRBJ2-7	CAISEFWTGESSYEQYF	TGTGCCATCAGTGAGTTCTGGACAGGGGAGAGCTCCTACGAGCAGTACTTC
-	-	TRBV5-1	15	TRBJ2-2	CASSTQLAGTGELFF	TGCGCCAGCAGCACACAACTAGCAGGCACCGGGGAGCTGTTTTTT
-	TRBD1	TRBV7-2	13	TRBJ1-1	CASRFSGGVIAFF	TGTGCCAGCAGATTCTCAGGGGGAGTGATAGCTTTCTTT
-	-	TRBV10-2	12	TRBJ2-3	CASSAQADTQYF	TGCGCCAGCAGCGCCCAGGCGGATACGCAGTATTTT
-	TRBD1	TRBV6-4	14	TRBJ1-2	CASTPGDRQGGYTF	TGTGCCAGCACCCCCGGGGACAGGCAAGGAGGCTACACCTTC
few	-	TRBV19	14	TRBJ2-7	CASSMWWGDYEQYF	TGTGCCAGTAGTATGTGGTGGGGGGATTACGAGCAGTACTTC
-	TRBD1	TRBV18	16	TRBJ1-6	CASSPGDRVYNSPLHF	TGTGCCAGCTCACCTGGGGACAGGGTCTATAATTCACCCCTCCACTTT
-	-	TRBV7-9	12	TRBJ2-5	CASSLGPETQYF	TGTGCCAGCAGCTTAGGACCGGAGACCCAGTACTTC
-	-	TRBV19	14	TRBJ2-3	CASGRAASTDTQYF	TGTGCCAGTGGTAGGGCGGCTAGCACAGATACGCAGTATTTT
-	TRBD1	TRBV5-6	16	TRBJ1-5	CASSSYRGGGNQPQHF	TGTGCCAGCAGCTCCTACAGGGGGGGTGGCAATCAGCCCCAGCATTTT
-	TRBD1	TRBV7-2	16	TRBJ1-5	CASSLAGQVSNQPQHF	TGTGCCAGCAGCTTAGCGGGACAGGTTTCCAATCAGCCCCAGCATTTT
many	TRBD1	TRBV10-2	14	TRBJ2-7	CSTSKTRDRVEQYF	TGCTCTACCTCAAAGACCCGGGACAGGGTCGAGCAGTACTTC
-	TRBD2	TRBV5-1	14	TRBJ2-3	CASMEGLTTDTQYF	TGCGCCAGCATGGAGGGACTAACAACAGATACGCAGTATTTT
-	-	TRBV4-2	15	TRBJ2-7	CASSQARQASYEQYF	TGTGCCAGCAGCCAAGCCCGACAGGCCTCCTACGAGCAGTACTTC
-	-	TRBV5-1	16	TRBJ1-1	CASSRDPPPENTEAFF	TGCGCCAGCAGCCGGGACCCGCCGCCAGAGAACACTGAAGCTTTCTTT
-	-	TRBV6-5	15	TRBJ1-4	CASSRTGTNYEKLFF	TGTGCCAGCAGTCGGACCGGGACCAATTACGAAAAACTGTTTTTT
once	-	TRBV27	18	TRBJ1-5	CASSPTFSGRLTYQPQHF	TGTGCCAGCAGTCCCACATTTTCTGGGAGGTTGACATATCAGCCCCAGCATTTT
-	TRBD1	TRBV10-3	15	TRBJ2-7	CASKAGTGGLYEQYF	TGTGCCAGCAAAGCGGGGACAGGGGGTTTGTACGAGCAGTACTTC
-	-	TRBV2	15	TRBJ1-5	CASSEGGGSNQPQHF	TGTGCCAGCAGTGAAGGAGGAGGTAGCAATCAGCCCCAGCATTTT
-	-	TRBV4-1	15	TRBJ1-4	CASSRLSGTNEKLFF	TGCGCCAGCAGCCGCCTCTCGGGGACTAATGAAAAACTGTTTTTT
medium-sized	TRBD1	TRBV5-4	16	TRBJ2-6	CASSPGQPSGANVLTF	TGTGCCAGCAGCCCGGGACAGCCCTCTGGGGCCAACGTCCTGACTTTC
once	-	TRBV7-9	16	TRBJ2-1	CASSLVTGRDDNEQFF	TGTGCCAGCAGCTTAGTCACAGGGAGGGATGACAATGAGCAGTTCTTC
-	-	TRBV10-1	14	TRBJ1-1	CASSGEYAGGEAFF	TGCGCCAGCAGTGGGGAGTACGCTGGGGGTGAAGCTTTCTTT
many	-	TRBV10-3	14	TRBJ1-5	CAISGEGANQPQHF	TGTGCCATCAGTGGGGAGGGAGCTAATCAGCCCCAGCATTTT
-	-	TRBV5-6	13	TRBJ1-1	CASSLGRDTEAFF	TGTGCCAGCAGCTTGGGAAGGGACACTGAAGCTTTCTTT
-	TRBD2	TRBV5-6	16	TRBJ2-1	CASSLKRGGFAGEQFF	TGTGCCAGCAGCCTTAAGCGGGGGGGCTTTGCAGGTGAGCAGTTCTTC